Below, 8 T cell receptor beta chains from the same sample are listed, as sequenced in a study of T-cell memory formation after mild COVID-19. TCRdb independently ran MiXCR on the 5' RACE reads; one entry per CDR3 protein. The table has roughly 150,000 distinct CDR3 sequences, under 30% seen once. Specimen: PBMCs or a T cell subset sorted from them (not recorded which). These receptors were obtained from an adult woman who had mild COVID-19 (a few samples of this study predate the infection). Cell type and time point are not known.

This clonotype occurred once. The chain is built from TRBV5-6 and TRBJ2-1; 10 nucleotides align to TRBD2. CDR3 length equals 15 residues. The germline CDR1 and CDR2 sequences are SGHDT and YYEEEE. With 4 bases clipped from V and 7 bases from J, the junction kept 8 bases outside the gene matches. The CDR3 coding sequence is TGTGCCAGCAGCCCCGGAGTAGCGGGGGGTAATGAGCAGTTCTTC. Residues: CASSPGVAGGNEQFF.

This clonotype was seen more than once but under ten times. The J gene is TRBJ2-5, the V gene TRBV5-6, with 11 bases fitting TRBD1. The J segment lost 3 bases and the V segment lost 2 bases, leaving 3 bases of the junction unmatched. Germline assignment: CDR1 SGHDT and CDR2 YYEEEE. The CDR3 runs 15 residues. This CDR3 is CASSFPGQGEETQYF. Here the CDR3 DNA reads TGTGCCAGCAGCTTCCCGGGACAGGGGGAAGAGACCCAGTACTTC.

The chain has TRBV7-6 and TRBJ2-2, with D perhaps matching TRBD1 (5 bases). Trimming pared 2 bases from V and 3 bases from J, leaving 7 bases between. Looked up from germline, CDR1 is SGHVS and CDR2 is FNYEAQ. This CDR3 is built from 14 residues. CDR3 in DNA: TGTGCCAGCAGCTTAATAGGGGACACCGGGGAGCTGTTTTTT. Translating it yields CASSLIGDTGELFF. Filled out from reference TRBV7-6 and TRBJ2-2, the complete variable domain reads GAGVSQSPRYKVTKRGQDVALRCDPISGHVSLYWYRQALGQGPEFLTYFNYEAQQDKSGLPNDRFSAERPEGSISTLTIQRTEQRDSAMYRCASSLIGDTGELFFGEGSRLTVL.

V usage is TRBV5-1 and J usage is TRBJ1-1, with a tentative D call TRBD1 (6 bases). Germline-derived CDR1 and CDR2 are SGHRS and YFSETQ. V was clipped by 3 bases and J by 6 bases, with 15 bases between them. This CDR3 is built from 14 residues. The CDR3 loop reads CASSSWFEGAEAFF. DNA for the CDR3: TGCGCCAGCAGCTCCTGGTTTGAGGGGGCTGAAGCTTTCTTT.

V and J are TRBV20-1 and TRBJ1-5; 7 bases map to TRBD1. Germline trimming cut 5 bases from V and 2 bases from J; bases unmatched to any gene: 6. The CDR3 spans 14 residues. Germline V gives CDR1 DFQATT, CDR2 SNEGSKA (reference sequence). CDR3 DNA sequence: TGCAGTGCTTCGGACAGGAGGGGCAATCAGCCCCAGCATTTT. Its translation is CSASDRRGNQPQHF.

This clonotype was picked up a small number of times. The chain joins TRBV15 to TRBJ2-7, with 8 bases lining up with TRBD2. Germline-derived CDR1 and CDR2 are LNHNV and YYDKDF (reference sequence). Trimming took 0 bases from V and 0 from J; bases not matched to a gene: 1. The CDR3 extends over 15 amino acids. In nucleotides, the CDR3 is TGTGCCACCAGCAGAGACGCGGGGGGCTCCTACGAGCAGTACTTC. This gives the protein CATSRDAGGSYEQYF. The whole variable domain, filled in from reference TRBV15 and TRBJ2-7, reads DAMVIQNPRYQVTQFGKPVTLSCSQTLNHNVMYWYQQKSSQAPKLLFHYYDKDFNNEADTPDNFQSRRPNTSFCFLDIRSPGLGDTAMYLCATSRDAGGSYEQYFGPGTRLTVT.

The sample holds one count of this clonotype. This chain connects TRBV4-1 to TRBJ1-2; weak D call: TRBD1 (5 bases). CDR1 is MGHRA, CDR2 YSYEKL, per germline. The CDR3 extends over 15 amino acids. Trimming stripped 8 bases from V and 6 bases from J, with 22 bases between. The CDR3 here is CASAQGIGQFDGYTF. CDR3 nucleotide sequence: TGCGCCAGCGCCCAGGGAATAGGGCAATTTGATGGCTACACCTTC.

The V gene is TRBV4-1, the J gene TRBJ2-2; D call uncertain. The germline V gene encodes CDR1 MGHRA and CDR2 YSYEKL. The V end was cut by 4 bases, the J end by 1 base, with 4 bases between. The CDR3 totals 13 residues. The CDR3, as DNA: TGCGCCAGCAGCCTCAGGAACACCGGGGAGCTGTTTTTT. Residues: CASSLRNTGELFF.